This T cell receptor beta chain was recovered during a study of blood T cell repertoires in COVID-19. Germline-derived CDR1 and CDR2 are SGHVS and FQNEAQ. This CDR3 is built from 16 residues. V was trimmed by 2 bases and J by 0 bases, leaving 11 bases between them. The data were produced by immunoSEQ multiplex PCR, yet TCRdb's version contains in-frame clones alone and is incomplete. Of under 450,000 clones in the sample, over 75% were seen once. The sequence came from a woman aged 30 to 39 who had recovered from COVID-19. V usage is TRBV7-8 and J usage is TRBJ2-1; D possibly corresponds to TRBD2 (5 bases). The specimen sequenced was PBMCs or T cells enriched from blood (not recorded which). CDR3 coding DNA: TGTGCCAGCAGCTTATTAACGGGGAGCTCCTACAATGAGCAGTTCTTC. Protein product: CASSLLTGSSYNEQFF.